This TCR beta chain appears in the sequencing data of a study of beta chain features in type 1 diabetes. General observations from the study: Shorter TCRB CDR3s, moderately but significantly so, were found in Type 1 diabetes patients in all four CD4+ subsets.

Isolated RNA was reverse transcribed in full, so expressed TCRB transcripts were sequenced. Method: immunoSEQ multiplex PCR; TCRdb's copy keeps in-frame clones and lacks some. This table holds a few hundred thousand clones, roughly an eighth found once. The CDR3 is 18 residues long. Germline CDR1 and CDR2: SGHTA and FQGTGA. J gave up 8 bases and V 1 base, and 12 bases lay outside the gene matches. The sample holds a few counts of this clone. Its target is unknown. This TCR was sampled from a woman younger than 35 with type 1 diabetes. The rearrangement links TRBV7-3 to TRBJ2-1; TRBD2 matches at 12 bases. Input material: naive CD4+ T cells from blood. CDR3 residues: CASSLRPPSGRAWDEQFF. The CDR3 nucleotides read TGTGCCAGCAGCTTAAGGCCCCCTAGCGGGAGGGCCTGGGATGAGCAGTTCTTC. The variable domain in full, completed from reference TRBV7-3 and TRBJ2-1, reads GAGVSQTPSNKVTEKGKYVELRCDPISGHTALYWYRQSLGQGPEFLIYFQGTGAADDSGLPNDRFFAVRPEGSVSTLKIQRTERGDSAVYLCASSLRPPSGRAWDEQFFGPGTRLTVL.